This passage covers 23 T cell receptor beta chains from one sample sequenced in a study of shared clonotypes between healthy human individuals. Profiling relied on immunoSEQ multiplex PCR, and the TCRdb table lists in-frame clones only, not all of them. The sample has some 2.1 million clones, about 95% seen once. Naive CD8 populations comprised CD45RO-negative cells positively selected for CCR7, excluding terminally differentiated effector memory CD45RA+ cells. Source material: naive CD8+ T cells sorted from blood. The receptor source for this set is a man aged 18 to 29 in good health.

Concerning this clone itself: The sample has other DNA sequences that encode this CDR3 too. The J gene is TRBJ1-1, the V gene TRBV19; the D is unclear. Per the germline V gene, CDR1 is LNHDA and CDR2 is SQIVND (reference sequence). V lost 3 bases and J lost 3, with 8 bases in between. The CDR3 consists of 13 residues. CDR3 nucleotide sequence: TGTGCCAGTAGTATGGGAGGGTACACTGAAGCTTTCTTT. Amino acid sequence: CASSMGGYTEAFF.

V and J are TRBV10-1 and TRBJ1-1; 7 bases are a match to TRBD1. The V and J ends lost 5 bases and 2 bases, in that order; junction bases with no gene match: 5. This CDR3 comprises 14 residues. Germline lookup yields CDR1 WNHNN and CDR2 SYGVQD (reference sequence). CDR3: CASSPGQINTEAFF. Written as DNA, the CDR3 is TGCGCCAGCAGTCCGGGACAGATTAACACTGAAGCTTTCTTT.

This clone has only one observation. The V call is TRBV6-5, the J call TRBJ2-7, with D tentatively TRBD1 (6 bases). There are 13 residues in the CDR3. V dropped 6 bases and J dropped 5 bases, with 14 bases sitting between them. CDR1 MNHEY and CDR2 SVGAGI come from the germline V gene. CDR3 residues: CASSLGQINEQYF. The CDR3 bases are TGTGCCAGCAGCCTTGGACAGATTAACGAGCAGTACTTC.

The CDR3 region has the DNA TGTGCCAGCAGCTTACCCATACAGGGGACTGTCTACGAGCAGTACTTC. Its protein product is CASSLPIQGTVYEQYF. This chain joins TRBV11-2 and TRBJ2-7; a possible D gene is TRBD1 (7 bases). Deletions cut 2 bases from V and 3 bases from J, with 17 bases between. From germline, CDR1 is SGHAT and CDR2 FQNNGV. The CDR3 runs 16 residues. The whole variable domain, remainder taken from reference TRBV11-2 and TRBJ2-7, is EAGVAQSPRYKIIEKRQSVAFWCNPISGHATLYWYQQILGQGPKLLIQFQNNGVVDDSQLPKDRFSAERLKGVDSTLKIQPAKLEDSAVYLCASSLPIQGTVYEQYFGPGTRLTVT.

The chain combines TRBV7-9 with TRBJ2-1, with D uncertain. V lost 1 base, J lost 5 bases, and 12 bases lay in between. This CDR3 is 15 amino acids long. Germline V lookup: CDR1 SEHNR, CDR2 FQNEAQ (reference sequence). Here the CDR3 DNA reads TGTGCCAGCAGCTTAGTCCTAACGGGTAACAATGAGCAGTTCTTC. This sequence encodes CASSLVLTGNNEQFF.

Turning to this clone: Other nucleotide sequences from this sample produce the same CDR3. The genes are TRBV5-1 and TRBJ2-1; TRBD2 agrees at 10 bases. V shed 4 bases and J 4 bases; nucleotides not matched to a gene: 5. The CDR3 has 15 residues. The germline gives CDR1 SGHRS, CDR2 YFSETQ. CDR3 in amino acids: CASSLLAGSYNEQFF. Written as DNA, the CDR3 is TGCGCCAGCAGCCTACTAGCGGGGAGTTACAATGAGCAGTTCTTC.

The chain combines TRBV6-1 with TRBJ2-7; 8 nucleotides agree with TRBD1. The V gene end was trimmed by 0 bases and the J gene end by 3 bases; junction bases not matched to a gene: 7. This CDR3 is 16 amino acids long. Germline lookup yields CDR1 MNHNS and CDR2 SASEGT. For the CDR3, the DNA is TGTGCCAGCAGTGAAGCGAAGACAGGGGCCCTCTACGAGCAGTACTTC. Residues: CASSEAKTGALYEQYF.

This clone was seen once. V gene TRBV6-6 combines with J gene TRBJ2-3; D may be TRBD2 (6 bases). The CDR3 is made up of 14 amino acids. The ends were cut back, 5 bases at V and 3 bases at J, with 12 bases in the middle. In germline, CDR1 is MNHNY, CDR2 SVGAGI (reference sequence). CDR3 nucleotide sequence: TGTGCCAGCAGTAGGGACTCTCTAACAGATACGCAGTATTTT. The encoded protein is CASSRDSLTDTQYF.

This chain uses TRBV9 with TRBJ2-5; no definite D call. Germline loops: CDR1 SGDLS, CDR2 YYNGEE. CDR3 length: 13 amino acids. Trimming shortened V by 7 bases and J by 2 bases, and 12 bases separated the two germline ends. CDR3 protein: CASGTESQETQYF. The CDR3, as DNA: TGTGCCAGCGGAACAGAGTCTCAAGAGACCCAGTACTTC.

On this clone itself: At the DNA level, this CDR3 is encoded by other sequences in the same sample as well. The genes are TRBV27 and TRBJ2-7, with D uncertain. CDR3 length: 12 amino acids. The V gene's germline CDR1 is MNHEY and CDR2 SMNVEV (reference sequence). Trimming pared 4 bases from V and 3 bases from J, leaving 7 bases between. The CDR3 DNA is TGTGCCAGCAGTTCGACACACTACGAGCAGTACTTC. As protein: CASSSTHYEQYF.

The chain couples TRBV27 to TRBJ2-5; TRBD2 matches at 14 bases. This CDR3 has 15 amino acids. Per germline, CDR1 MNHEY and CDR2 SMNVEV (reference sequence). Trimming took 6 bases from V and 4 from J; bases not matched to a gene: 4. In DNA, the CDR3 is TGTGCCAGCAGCCTGACTAGCGGGAGGGGAGAGACCCAGTACTTC. This encodes CASSLTSGRGETQYF.

The J gene is TRBJ1-3, the V gene TRBV6-1, with a possible D match to TRBD1 (5 bases). Germline-derived CDR1 and CDR2 are MNHNS and SASEGT. The CDR3 covers 15 residues. V was clipped by 8 bases and J by 0 bases, with 14 bases between them. In nucleotides, the CDR3 is TGTGCCAGCGGGGCTGCGGCAGACTCTGGAAACACCATATATTTT. Its translation: CASGAAADSGNTIYF.

DNA for the CDR3: TGTGCCAGCAGCAAAAGGTGGGTCCTACGGGAGTGGTCCGCAGATACGCAGTATTTT. As protein: CASSKRWVLREWSADTQYF. The rearrangement links TRBV21-1 to TRBJ2-3; TRBD2 is taken as the D call from the table, unchecked against the DNA. TRBV21-1 represents a pseudogene. The CDR3 sequence is 19 residues long.

V and J are TRBV7-9 and TRBJ2-1; a possible D gene is TRBD2 (5 bases). Trimming cost V 2 bases and J 5 bases, with 25 bases left between them. The CDR3 has 19 residues. CDR1 is SEHNR and CDR2 is FQNEAQ in the germline V gene (reference sequence). The CDR3 sequence is CASSLNLVGLAVVDNEQFF. CDR3 nucleotide sequence: TGTGCCAGCAGCTTAAATTTGGTTGGGCTAGCCGTTGTCGACAATGAGCAGTTCTTC.

This clone came up a few times. The identical CDR3 is also encoded by other nucleotide sequences in the sample. This chain joins TRBV27 and TRBJ2-7; 10 bases map to TRBD1. The CDR3 is 14 residues long. CDR1 is MNHEY, CDR2 SMNVEV, per germline (reference sequence). V gave up 5 bases and J gave up 2 bases; unmatched junction bases: 3. The CDR3 bases are TGTGCCAGCAGTATGGGGACAGGGGCCTACGAGCAGTACTTC. Residues: CASSMGTGAYEQYF.

Here the CDR3 reads CASSLVPPALDVDPGELFF. The CDR3 nucleotides read TGCGCCAGCAGCTTGGTCCCCCCAGCCCTGGATGTGGACCCCGGGGAGCTGTTTTTT. The chain is built from TRBV5-1 and TRBJ2-2, with D hard to call. CDR1 SGHRS and CDR2 YFSETQ come from the germline V gene. With 0 bases removed from V and 6 bases from J, the gap between germline ends came to 24 bases. The CDR3 loop spans 19 amino acids.

This chain joins TRBV5-4 and TRBJ1-2; 11 nucleotides agree with TRBD1. Looked up from germline, CDR1 is SGHNT and CDR2 is YYREEE (reference sequence). V lost 0 bases and J lost 8; bases outside the gene matches: 6. CDR3 size: 15 residues. The CDR3 DNA reads as TGTGCCAGCAGCTTGGAATTGGGGACAGGGGGAGGCTACACCTTC. This codes for CASSLELGTGGGYTF. Together with reference TRBV5-4 and TRBJ1-2, the CDR3 gives the full variable domain: ETGVTQSPTHLIKTRGQQVTLRCSSQSGHNTVSWYQQALGQGPQFIFQYYREEENGRGNFPPRFSGLQFPNYSSELNVNALELDDSALYLCASSLELGTGGGYTFGSGTRLTVV.

CDR3 residues: CAWSEGTSGADTQYF. The CDR3 DNA sequence: TGTGCCTGGAGTGAGGGGACTAGCGGGGCAGATACGCAGTATTTT. The chain links TRBV30 to TRBJ2-3; 13 bases map to TRBD2. The CDR3 is made up of 15 amino acids. Germline V gene lookup returns CDR1 GTSNPN and CDR2 SVGIG (reference sequence). The V gene end was trimmed by 1 base and the J gene end by 4 bases; junction bases not matched to a gene: 2.

This chain uses TRBV27 with TRBJ1-2; 7 bases line up with TRBD1. V dropped 5 bases and J dropped 1; count of bases not matched to a gene: 10. Looked up from germline, CDR1 is MNHEY and CDR2 is SMNVEV (reference sequence). This CDR3 contains 16 residues. The CDR3: CASSPSTGALNYGYTF. In DNA form, the CDR3 reads TGTGCCAGCAGTCCGTCCACAGGGGCCCTTAACTATGGCTACACCTTC.

V gene TRBV5-8 combines with J gene TRBJ2-5; D is uncertain. V was cut by 2 bases and J by 0 bases, with 5 bases left in between. CDR1 is SGHTS, CDR2 YDEGEE, per germline. The CDR3 loop spans 13 amino acids. As DNA, the CDR3 is TGTGCCAGCAGCTTATCATACCAAGAGACCCAGTACTTC. Translating gives CASSLSYQETQYF.

The V call is TRBV6-5, the J call TRBJ2-7, with 8 positions matching TRBD1. The ends lost 0 bases at V and 2 bases at J; junction bases unmatched: 3. Germline values: CDR1 MNHEY, CDR2 SVGAGI. The CDR3 is 15 amino acids. The CDR3 DNA reads as TGTGCCAGCAGTTACTCGCCAGGGGGCCCCTACGAGCAGTACTTC. Protein product: CASSYSPGGPYEQYF.

Regarding this clone: Other DNA sequences in the sample encode the same CDR3. CDR3 sequence reads: CASSTGGSNEKLFF. CDR3 sequence (DNA): TGTGCCAGCAGCACAGGGGGGAGTAATGAAAAACTGTTTTTT. The V and J genes are TRBV6-5 and TRBJ1-4; 8 nucleotides match TRBD1. The CDR3 has 14 residues. Germline assignment: CDR1 MNHEY and CDR2 SVGAGI. Unmatched junction bases numbered 4, after V lost 6 bases and J lost 4 bases.

The chain carries TRBV2 and TRBJ1-4; TRBD1 might be the D (5 bases). The CDR3 extends over 14 amino acids. Germline CDR1 SNHLY, CDR2 FYNNEI. V shed 3 bases and J shed 4 bases, with 9 bases lying between them. The CDR3 DNA follows: TGTGCCAGCAGTGACCGGGACCATAATGAAAAACTGTTTTTT. Protein: CASSDRDHNEKLFF.